One sample yielded the 21 T cell receptor beta chains listed below, sequenced in a study of T-cell reconstitution after alpha-beta-depleted transplantation in children. Preparing the TCRbeta library involved the use of unique molecular identifiers. TCRdb reprocessed the PCR reads with MiXCR, giving one entry per CDR3 protein. The sample has approximately 170,000 distinct CDR3 sequences; 11% are singletons. Source: PBMCs, taken before TCRalphabeta/CD19-depleted stem cell transplant. Source of these receptors: a boy between 2 and 10 years old with acute myeloid leukemia, due to receive a stem cell transplant.

This clonotype occurred many times. This chain connects TRBV10-3 to TRBJ2-2; 8 bases line up with TRBD2. Germline CDR1 ENHRY, CDR2 SYGVKD. CDR3 size: 17 residues. V lost 5 bases and J lost 3; bases outside the gene matches: 11. CDR3 amino acids: CAISRHPGGRDTGELFF. CDR3 bases: TGTGCCATCAGTAGACACCCGGGAGGGAGAGACACCGGGGAGCTGTTTTTT.

This clonotype was observed at least ten times. V usage is TRBV29-1 and J usage is TRBJ1-1; no definite D call. Per the germline V gene, CDR1 is SQVTM and CDR2 is ANQGSEA. This CDR3 is built from 11 residues. The ends were cut back, 3 bases at V and 5 bases at J, with 7 bases in the middle. CDR3 DNA sequence: TGCAGCGTTGAGGGAATGACTGAAGCTTTCTTT. As protein: CSVEGMTEAFF.

This clonotype was recorded many times. The rearrangement links TRBV29-1 to TRBJ2-1, with 7 positions matching TRBD1. The V gene's germline CDR1 is SQVTM and CDR2 ANQGSEA. The CDR3 totals 13 residues. Germline trimming cut 3 bases from V and 9 bases from J; bases unmatched to any gene: 8. DNA of the CDR3: TGCAGCGTTGAGGGGACAGCCGGGGCTGAGCAGTTCTTC. Amino acids: CSVEGTAGAEQFF.

At least ten counts were recorded for this clonotype. This chain joins TRBV20-1 and TRBJ2-2; no reliable D call. The V and J ends lost 5 bases and 7 bases respectively, with 8 bases between them. Per the germline V gene, CDR1 is DFQATT and CDR2 is SNEGSKA (reference sequence). The CDR3 runs to 11 residues. The CDR3 bases are TGCAGTGCTTCTCATATCGGGGAGCTGTTTTTT. It yields the protein CSASHIGELFF.

In this sample, this clonotype turned up many times. The chain carries TRBV20-1 and TRBJ2-3, with 9 bases identical to TRBD2. This CDR3 spans 13 amino acids. V dropped 5 bases and J dropped 1; count of bases not matched to a gene: 1. CDR1 DFQATT and CDR2 SNEGSKA come from the germline V gene (reference sequence). CDR3 DNA: TGCAGTGCTCAGCGGGAGGGCACAGATACGCAGTATTTT. This sequence encodes CSAQREGTDTQYF.

With respect to this clonotype: A clone one base away is much larger, so this may be a read error. This chain uses TRBV7-6 with TRBJ1-4, with 7 bases lining up with TRBD1. Trimming removed 6 bases from V and 3 bases from J; junction bases left unmatched: 4. Germline assignment: CDR1 SGHVS and CDR2 FNYEAQ. The CDR3 has 14 residues. This CDR3 is CASSSGTANEKLFF. The CDR3 coding sequence is TGTGCCAGCAGTTCCGGGACAGCTAATGAAAAACTGTTTTTT.

This clonotype has only a few counts. This chain links TRBV30 with TRBJ1-5; 7 nucleotides match TRBD1. From germline, CDR1 is GTSNPN and CDR2 SVGIG (reference sequence). The V segment lost 1 base and the J segment 7 bases; nucleotides outside the gene matches: 7. The CDR3 loop spans 14 amino acids. As DNA, the CDR3 is TGTGCCTGGAGTGGGGGCAGGGGGTACCAGCCCCAGCATTTT. This gives the protein CAWSGGRGYQPQHF. Filled out from reference TRBV30 and TRBJ1-5, the complete variable domain reads SQTIHQWPATLVQPVGSPLSLECTVEGTSNPNLYWYRQAAGRGLQLLFYSVGIGQISSEVPQNLSASRPQDRQFILSSKKLLLSDSGFYLCAWSGGRGYQPQHFGDGTRLSIL.

This clonotype was seen ten or more times. The rearrangement joins TRBV20-1 to TRBJ1-1, with 11 bases aligning to TRBD1. CDR3 length equals 14 residues. Germline V gene data show CDR1 as DFQATT and CDR2 as SNEGSKA (reference sequence). The V gene end was trimmed by 5 bases and the J gene end by 5 bases; junction bases not matched to a gene: 7. The CDR3 loop is CSALRGTGGTEAFF. CDR3 nucleotide sequence: TGCAGTGCTCTACGTGGGACAGGGGGAACTGAAGCTTTCTTT.

This clonotype occurred many times. The J gene is TRBJ2-5, the V gene TRBV3-1; D unclear. This CDR3 is 14 amino acids long. Germline V CDR1 and CDR2: LGHDT, YNNKEL (reference sequence). The V gene lost 2 bases and the J gene lost 4 bases, with 11 bases spanning the gap. The CDR3 coding sequence is TGTGCCAGCAGCCAAAACCTCGGACCAGAGACCCAGTACTTC. Its protein is CASSQNLGPETQYF.

As regards this clonotype: A much larger clone sits a single nucleotide away, making a read error possible. V gene TRBV5-1 combines with J gene TRBJ2-3; perhaps TRBD1 as D (6 bases). Trimming cost V 4 bases and J 8 bases, with 14 bases left between them. The CDR3 spans 13 residues. Germline V lookup: CDR1 SGHRS, CDR2 YFSETQ. The CDR3 DNA sequence: TGCGCCAGCAGCCCGGACAGCCCAGGTACGCAGTATTTT. Protein product: CASSPDSPGTQYF.

This clonotype was detected many times. The chain joins TRBV20-1 to TRBJ1-2; D gene uncertain. CDR1 and CDR2 (germline): DFQATT, SNEGSKA (reference sequence). The germline V and J ends were trimmed by 2 bases and 0 bases, with 16 bases remaining between them. The CDR3 has 16 residues. CDR3 protein: CSARSTEAVPNYGYTF. CDR3 in DNA: TGCAGTGCTAGATCTACTGAGGCGGTCCCTAACTATGGCTACACCTTC.

This clonotype occurred many times. The chain has TRBV4-2 and TRBJ2-5, with 7 bases aligning to TRBD1. Germline lookup yields CDR1 LGHNA and CDR2 YNFKEQ. The CDR3 runs 15 residues. V lost 2 bases to trimming and J lost 5 bases; unmatched junction nucleotides: 8. The CDR3 reads CASSQTGTAPETQYF. CDR3 in DNA: TGTGCCAGCAGCCAAACCGGGACAGCACCCGAGACCCAGTACTTC.

This clonotype was counted ten times or more. The V gene is TRBV28, the J gene TRBJ2-7; 8 positions agree with TRBD2. The germline CDR1 and CDR2 sequences are MDHEN and SYDVKM. The ends lost 10 bases at V and 3 bases at J; junction bases unmatched: 2. The CDR3 covers 11 residues. For the CDR3, the DNA is TGTGCCATCCGGGGGGGCTACGAGCAGTACTTC. Protein: CAIRGGYEQYF. The variable domain in full, completed from reference TRBV28 and TRBJ2-7, reads DVKVTQSSRYLVKRTGEKVFLECVQDMDHENMFWYRQDPGLGLRLIYFSYDVKMKEKGDIPEGYSVSREKKERFSLILESASTNQTSMYLCAIRGGYEQYFGPGTRLTVT.

This clonotype has a handful of counts. The chain carries TRBV20-1 and TRBJ2-1; D tentatively reads TRBD1 or TRBD2 (7 bases each). In germline, CDR1 is DFQATT, CDR2 SNEGSKA (reference sequence). Trimming removed 5 bases from V and 4 bases from J, with 18 bases in between. This CDR3 is 15 amino acids long. CDR3 residues: CSAHNPRGGYNEQFF. CDR3 nucleotide sequence: TGCAGTGCTCACAACCCCAGGGGGGGGTACAATGAGCAGTTCTTC.

J is TRBJ2-7 and V is TRBV27, with D possibly TRBD2 on 7 matching bases. V was trimmed by 5 bases and J by 5 bases, leaving 19 bases between them. The length of the CDR3 is 15 residues. Germline loops: CDR1 MNHEY, CDR2 SMNVEV (reference sequence). The CDR3 loop reads CASSLRGGDWDEQYF. The DNA for the CDR3 is TGTGCCAGCAGTCTAAGGGGGGGCGATTGGGACGAGCAGTACTTC.

This clonotype came up many times. The gene calls are TRBV7-2 and TRBJ2-1; 11 positions agree with TRBD2. Germline CDR1 SGHTA, CDR2 FQGNSA. The V gene end was trimmed by 5 bases and the J gene end by 5 bases; junction bases not matched to a gene: 2. CDR3 size: 14 residues. The CDR3 loop is CASSQTSGDNEQFF. As DNA, the CDR3 is TGTGCCAGCAGCCAGACTAGCGGGGACAATGAGCAGTTCTTC.

This clonotype appeared many times. The J gene is TRBJ2-1, the V gene TRBV7-8; TRBD2 agrees at 8 bases. CDR3 length: 16 amino acids. V gave up 1 base and J gave up 3 bases; unmatched junction bases: 5. CDR1 is SGHVS and CDR2 is FQNEAQ in the germline V gene. CDR3 bases: TGTGCCAGCAGCTTAGTCACTAGCGGATACTACAATGAGCAGTTCTTC. It specifies CASSLVTSGYYNEQFF.

This clonotype came up many times. This chain uses TRBV7-3 with TRBJ2-5; 8 bases fit TRBD1. V gave up 4 bases and J gave up 4 bases; unmatched junction bases: 8. Germline-derived CDR1 and CDR2 are SGHTA and FQGTGA. This CDR3 comprises 15 residues. The CDR3 is CASSYRTGTGETQYF. The CDR3 DNA follows: TGTGCCAGCAGCTATCGGACAGGGACGGGAGAGACCCAGTACTTC.

This clonotype was seen many times. V is TRBV30 and J is TRBJ1-1; D is perhaps TRBD1 (5 bases). The CDR3 length is 12 residues. The V end lost 4 bases, the J end lost 5 bases, and 11 bases lay between the germline ends. Germline CDR1 reads GTSNPN; CDR2 reads SVGIG (reference sequence). The CDR3: CAWTRARTEAFF. CDR3 DNA: TGTGCCTGGACCAGGGCGAGGACTGAAGCTTTCTTT. The whole variable domain, filled in from reference TRBV30 and TRBJ1-1, reads SQTIHQWPATLVQPVGSPLSLECTVEGTSNPNLYWYRQAAGRGLQLLFYSVGIGQISSEVPQNLSASRPQDRQFILSSKKLLLSDSGFYLCAWTRARTEAFFGQGTRLTVV.

This clonotype was counted many times. J is TRBJ2-5 and V is TRBV3-1, with TRBD2 matching 11 bases. Trimming at V came to 3 bases and at J to 4 bases, leaving 19 bases not matched to a gene. This CDR3 is 20 amino acids long. The V gene's germline CDR1 is LGHDT and CDR2 YNNKEL (reference sequence). CDR3 sequence reads: CASSHVRGLAEVLRGETQYF. The CDR3 bases are TGTGCCAGCAGCCATGTCAGGGGACTAGCGGAGGTGCTACGAGGAGAGACCCAGTACTTC.

This sequence joins TRBV29-1 and TRBJ2-7; 10 bases map to TRBD1. This CDR3 comprises 13 residues. Trimming cost V 7 bases and J 6 bases; bases outside gene matches: 9. The V gene's germline CDR1 is SQVTM and CDR2 ANQGSEA. The CDR3 region is CSASDRGIGEQYF. The CDR3 DNA is TGCAGCGCCTCGGACAGGGGGATCGGCGAGCAGTACTTC.